The source of this T cell receptor beta chain is a study of T cell repertoires in ileal Crohn's disease. Study summary: Surgery for a complication: stricturing in approximately 60%, penetrating in 39%. General study results and limits: High-frequency clones were more common in sorted CD8 than CD4 cells. All patients with clonality above 26.8% had endoscopic recurrence.

The germline V gene has CDR1 SEHNR and CDR2 FQNEAQ (reference sequence). V was pared by 1 base and J by 2 bases, with 10 bases between. The length of the CDR3 is 15 residues. Concerning this clone itself: Its antigen remains unidentified.

Profiling relied on immunoSEQ multiplex PCR, and the TCRdb table lists in-frame clones only, not all of them. Of roughly 13,000 clones in the sample, around nine tenths were seen once. The clonotype was recovered from an adult with Crohn's disease. The chain links TRBV7-9 to TRBJ2-3; tentative D call: TRBD1 (6 bases). Sequencing was carried out using ileal tissue. This CDR3 reads CASSLDQGHTDTQYF. The DNA for the CDR3 is TGTGCCAGCAGCTTAGACCAGGGACACACAGATACGCAGTATTTT.